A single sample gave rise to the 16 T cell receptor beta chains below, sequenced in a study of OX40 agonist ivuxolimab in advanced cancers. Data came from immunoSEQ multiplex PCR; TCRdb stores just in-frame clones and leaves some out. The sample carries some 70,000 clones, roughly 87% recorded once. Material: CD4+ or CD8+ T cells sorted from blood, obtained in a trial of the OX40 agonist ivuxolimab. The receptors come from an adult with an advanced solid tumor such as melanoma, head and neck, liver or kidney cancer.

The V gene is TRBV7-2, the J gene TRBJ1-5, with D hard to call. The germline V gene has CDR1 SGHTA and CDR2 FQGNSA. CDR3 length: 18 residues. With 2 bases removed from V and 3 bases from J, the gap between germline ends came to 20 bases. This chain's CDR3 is CASSLRRPGVLDNQPQHF. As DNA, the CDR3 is TGTGCCAGCAGCTTAAGGCGCCCTGGGGTTCTCGACAATCAGCCCCAGCATTTT.

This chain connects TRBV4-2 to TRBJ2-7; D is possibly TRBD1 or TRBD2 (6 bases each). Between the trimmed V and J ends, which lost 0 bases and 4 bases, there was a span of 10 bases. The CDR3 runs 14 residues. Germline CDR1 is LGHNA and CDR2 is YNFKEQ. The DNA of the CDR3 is TGTGCCAGCAGCCAAGATCAAGGGGGGTACGAGCAGTACTTC. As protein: CASSQDQGGYEQYF.

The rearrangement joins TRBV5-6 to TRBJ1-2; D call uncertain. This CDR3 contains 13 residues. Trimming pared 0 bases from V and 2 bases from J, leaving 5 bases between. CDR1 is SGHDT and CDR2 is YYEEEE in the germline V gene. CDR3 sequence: CASSLDPNYGYTF. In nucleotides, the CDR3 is TGTGCCAGCAGCTTGGATCCAAACTATGGCTACACCTTC.

The DNA of the CDR3 is TGCGCCAGCAGAGCGGGATTCACAGATACGCAGTATTTT. It codes for CASRAGFTDTQYF. V gene TRBV5-1 combines with J gene TRBJ2-3, with TRBD2 identical over 7 bases. The length of the CDR3 is 13 residues. Trimming removed 5 bases from V and 2 bases from J; junction bases left unmatched: 2. CDR1 and CDR2 (germline): SGHRS, YFSETQ.

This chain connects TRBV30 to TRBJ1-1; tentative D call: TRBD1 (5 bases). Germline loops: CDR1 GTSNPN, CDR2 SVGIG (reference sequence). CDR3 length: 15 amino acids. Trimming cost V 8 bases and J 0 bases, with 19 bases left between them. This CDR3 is CARSGRVGLNTEAFF. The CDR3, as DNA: TGTGCCAGATCAGGGAGGGTAGGTCTGAACACTGAAGCTTTCTTT.

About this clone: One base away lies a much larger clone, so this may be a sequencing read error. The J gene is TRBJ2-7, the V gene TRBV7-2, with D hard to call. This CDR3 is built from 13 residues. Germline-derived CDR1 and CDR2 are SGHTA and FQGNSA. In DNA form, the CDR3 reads TGTGCCGGCAGCCTGGGCCCTCTCAACGAGCAGTACTTC. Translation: CAGSLGPLNEQYF.

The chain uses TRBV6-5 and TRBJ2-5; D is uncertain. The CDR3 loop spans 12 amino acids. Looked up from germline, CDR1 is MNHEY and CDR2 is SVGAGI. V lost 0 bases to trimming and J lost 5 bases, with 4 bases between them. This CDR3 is CASSYSRETQYF. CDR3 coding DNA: TGTGCCAGCAGTTACTCGCGGGAGACCCAGTACTTC.

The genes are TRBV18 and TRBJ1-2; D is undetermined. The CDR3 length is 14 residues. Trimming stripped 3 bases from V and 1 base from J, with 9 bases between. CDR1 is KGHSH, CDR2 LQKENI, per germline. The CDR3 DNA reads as TGTGCCAGCTCACCGGCAGAAAATAACTATGGCTACACCTTC. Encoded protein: CASSPAENNYGYTF.

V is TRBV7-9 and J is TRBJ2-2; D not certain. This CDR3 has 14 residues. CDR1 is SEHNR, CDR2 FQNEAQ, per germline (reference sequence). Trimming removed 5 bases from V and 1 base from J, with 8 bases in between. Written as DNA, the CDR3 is TGTGCCAGCAGCCACGGTGGGAACACCGGGGAGCTGTTTTTT. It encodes CASSHGGNTGELFF.

As DNA, the CDR3 is TGTGCCAGCAGCCTGACAGGGGCGATCTCCTACGAGCAGTACTTC. This translates into CASSLTGAISYEQYF. This chain links TRBV28 with TRBJ2-7, with 8 bases that match TRBD1. This CDR3 has 15 residues. Germline CDR1 MDHEN, CDR2 SYDVKM. Trimming took 6 bases from V and 0 from J; bases not matched to a gene: 7.

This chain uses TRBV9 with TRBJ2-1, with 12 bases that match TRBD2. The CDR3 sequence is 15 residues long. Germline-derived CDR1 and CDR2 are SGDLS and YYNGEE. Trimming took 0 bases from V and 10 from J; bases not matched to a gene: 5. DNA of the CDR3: TGTGCCAGCAGCGTAGAGTCGCTAGCGGGAGGGGAGCAGTTCTTC. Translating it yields CASSVESLAGGEQFF.

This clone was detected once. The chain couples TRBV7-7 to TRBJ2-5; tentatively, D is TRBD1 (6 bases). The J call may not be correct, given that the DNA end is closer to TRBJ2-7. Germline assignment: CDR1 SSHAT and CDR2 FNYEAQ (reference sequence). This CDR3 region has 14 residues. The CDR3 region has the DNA TGTGCCAGCAGCTTAAAGTTACAGGGTAGCGAGCAGTACTTC. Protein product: CASSLKLQGSEQYF.

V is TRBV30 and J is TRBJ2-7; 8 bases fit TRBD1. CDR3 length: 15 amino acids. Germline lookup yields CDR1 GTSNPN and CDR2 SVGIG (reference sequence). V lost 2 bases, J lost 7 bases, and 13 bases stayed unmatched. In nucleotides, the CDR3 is TGTGCCTGGAGTTTCGGGCAGGGGGCAACGGGTGAGCAGTACTTC. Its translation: CAWSFGQGATGEQYF.

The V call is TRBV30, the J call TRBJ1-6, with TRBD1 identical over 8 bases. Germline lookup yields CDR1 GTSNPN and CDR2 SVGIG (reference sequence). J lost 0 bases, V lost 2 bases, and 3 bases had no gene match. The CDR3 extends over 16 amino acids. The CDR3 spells CAWSTGQGSYNSPLHF. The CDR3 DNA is TGTGCCTGGAGTACCGGACAGGGCTCCTATAATTCACCCCTCCACTTT.

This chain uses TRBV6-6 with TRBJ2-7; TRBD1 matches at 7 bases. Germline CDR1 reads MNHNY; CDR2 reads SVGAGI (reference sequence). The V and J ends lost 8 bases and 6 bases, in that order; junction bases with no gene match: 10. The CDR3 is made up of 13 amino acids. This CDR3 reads CASRRGQFSEQYF. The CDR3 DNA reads TGTGCCAGCCGAAGGGGACAGTTCTCCGAGCAGTACTTC.

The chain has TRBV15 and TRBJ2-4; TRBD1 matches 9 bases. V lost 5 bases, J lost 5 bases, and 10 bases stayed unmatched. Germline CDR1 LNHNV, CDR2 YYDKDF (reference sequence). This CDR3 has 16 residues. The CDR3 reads CATSVGQGFPENIQYF. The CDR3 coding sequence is TGTGCCACCAGCGTCGGACAGGGGTTTCCCGAAAACATTCAGTACTTC.